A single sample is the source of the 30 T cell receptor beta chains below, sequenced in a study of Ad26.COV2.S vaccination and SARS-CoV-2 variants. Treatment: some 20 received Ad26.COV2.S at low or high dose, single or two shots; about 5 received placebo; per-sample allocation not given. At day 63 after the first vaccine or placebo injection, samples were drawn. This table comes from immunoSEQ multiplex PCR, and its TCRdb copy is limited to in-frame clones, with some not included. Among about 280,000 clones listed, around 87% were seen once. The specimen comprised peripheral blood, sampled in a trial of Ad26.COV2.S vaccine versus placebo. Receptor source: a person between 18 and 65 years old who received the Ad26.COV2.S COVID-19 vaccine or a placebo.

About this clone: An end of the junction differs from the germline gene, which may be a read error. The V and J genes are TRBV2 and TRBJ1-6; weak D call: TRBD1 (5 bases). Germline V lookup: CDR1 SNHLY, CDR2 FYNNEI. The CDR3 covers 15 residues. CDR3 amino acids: CASSEETGRASTLHF. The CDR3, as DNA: TGTGCCAGCAGTGAAGAAACAGGACGAGCTTCAACCCTCCACTTT.

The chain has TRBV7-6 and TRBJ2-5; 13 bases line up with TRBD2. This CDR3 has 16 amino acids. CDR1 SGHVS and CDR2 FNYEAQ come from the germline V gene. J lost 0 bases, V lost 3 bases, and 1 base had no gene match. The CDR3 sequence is CASSLTSGRHQETQYF. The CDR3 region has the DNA TGTGCCAGCAGCTTGACTAGCGGGAGGCACCAAGAGACCCAGTACTTC. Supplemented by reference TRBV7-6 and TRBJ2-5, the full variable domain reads GAGVSQSPRYKVTKRGQDVALRCDPISGHVSLYWYRQALGQGPEFLTYFNYEAQQDKSGLPNDRFSAERPEGSISTLTIQRTEQRDSAMYRCASSLTSGRHQETQYFGPGTRLLVL.

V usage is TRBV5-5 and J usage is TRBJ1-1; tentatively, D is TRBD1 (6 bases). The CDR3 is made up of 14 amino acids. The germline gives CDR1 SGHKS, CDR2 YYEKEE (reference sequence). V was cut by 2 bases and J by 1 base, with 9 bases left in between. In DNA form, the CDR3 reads TGTGCCAGCAGCTTATTGGGGGCGAACACTGAAGCTTTCTTT. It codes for CASSLLGANTEAFF.

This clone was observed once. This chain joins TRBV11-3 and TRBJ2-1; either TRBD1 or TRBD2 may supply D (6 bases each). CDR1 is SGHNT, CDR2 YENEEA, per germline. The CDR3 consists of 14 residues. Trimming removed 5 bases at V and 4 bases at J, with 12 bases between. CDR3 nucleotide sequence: TGTGCCAGCAGCCAGGGGACTGGTTACAATGAGCAGTTCTTC. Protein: CASSQGTGYNEQFF.

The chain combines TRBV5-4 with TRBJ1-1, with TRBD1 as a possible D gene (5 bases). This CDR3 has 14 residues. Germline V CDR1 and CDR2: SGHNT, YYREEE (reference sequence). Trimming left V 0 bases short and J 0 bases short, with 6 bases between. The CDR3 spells CASSLVGVNTEAFF. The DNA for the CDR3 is TGTGCCAGCAGCTTGGTGGGGGTGAACACTGAAGCTTTCTTT.

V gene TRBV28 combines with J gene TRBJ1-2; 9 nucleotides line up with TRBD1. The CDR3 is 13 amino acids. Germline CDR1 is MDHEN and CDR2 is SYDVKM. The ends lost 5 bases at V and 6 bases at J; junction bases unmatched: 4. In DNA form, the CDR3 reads TGTGCCAGCAGTCCGAGGACAGGGGATGGCTACACCTTC. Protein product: CASSPRTGDGYTF.

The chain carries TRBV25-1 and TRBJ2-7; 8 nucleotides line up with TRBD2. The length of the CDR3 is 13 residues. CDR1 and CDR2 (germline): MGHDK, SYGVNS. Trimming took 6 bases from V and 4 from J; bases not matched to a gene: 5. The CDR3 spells CASRRTGGYEQYF. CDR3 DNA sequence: TGTGCCAGCAGAAGGACGGGGGGGTACGAGCAGTACTTC.

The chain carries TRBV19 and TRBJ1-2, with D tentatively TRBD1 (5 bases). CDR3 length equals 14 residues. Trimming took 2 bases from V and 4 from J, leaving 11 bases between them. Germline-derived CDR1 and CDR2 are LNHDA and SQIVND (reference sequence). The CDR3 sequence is CASSINRGGYGYTF. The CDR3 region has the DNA TGTGCCAGTAGTATAAATCGGGGCGGCTATGGCTACACCTTC.

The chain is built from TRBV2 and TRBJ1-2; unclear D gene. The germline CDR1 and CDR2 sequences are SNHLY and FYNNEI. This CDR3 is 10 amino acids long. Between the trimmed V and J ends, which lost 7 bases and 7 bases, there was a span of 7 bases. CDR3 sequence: CASMLGGYTF. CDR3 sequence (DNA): TGTGCCAGCATGTTGGGTGGCTACACCTTC.

This CDR3 is CASSLNSRDTIYF. The CDR3, as DNA: TGCGCCAGCAGCCTAAATTCTCGGGACACCATATATTTT. The V call is TRBV4-1, the J call TRBJ1-3; D unclear. In germline, CDR1 is MGHRA, CDR2 YSYEKL. This CDR3 comprises 13 residues. V was shortened by 4 bases and J by 8 bases, with 12 bases between the two germline ends.

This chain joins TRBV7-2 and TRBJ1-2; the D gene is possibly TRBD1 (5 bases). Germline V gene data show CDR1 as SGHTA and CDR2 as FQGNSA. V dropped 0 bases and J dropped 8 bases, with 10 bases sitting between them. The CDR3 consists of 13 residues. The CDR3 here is CASSLAGAWGYTF. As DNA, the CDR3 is TGTGCCAGCAGCTTAGCCGGGGCTTGGGGCTACACCTTC.

The CDR3 reads CASSLTSYYQETQYF. As DNA, the CDR3 is TGTGCCAGCAGCCTCACTAGCTATTACCAAGAGACCCAGTACTTC. J is TRBJ2-5 and V is TRBV7-9; D is perhaps TRBD2 (6 bases). V lost 5 bases and J 0 bases, leaving 13 bases between the germline ends. The CDR3 has 15 amino acids. CDR1 is SEHNR and CDR2 is FQNEAQ in the germline V gene (reference sequence).

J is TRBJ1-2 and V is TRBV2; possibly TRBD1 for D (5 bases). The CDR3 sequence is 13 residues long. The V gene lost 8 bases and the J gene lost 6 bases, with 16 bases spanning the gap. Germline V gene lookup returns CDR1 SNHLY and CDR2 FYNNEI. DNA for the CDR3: TGTGCCAGCGGATGGACACTGGTTAATGGCTACACCTTC. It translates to CASGWTLVNGYTF.

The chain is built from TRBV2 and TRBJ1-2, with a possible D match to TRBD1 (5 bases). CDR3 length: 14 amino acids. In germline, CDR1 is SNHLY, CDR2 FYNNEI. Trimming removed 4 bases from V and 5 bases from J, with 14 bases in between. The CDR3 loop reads CASSVGGGTYGYTF. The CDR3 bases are TGTGCCAGCAGTGTAGGTGGGGGAACTTATGGCTACACCTTC.

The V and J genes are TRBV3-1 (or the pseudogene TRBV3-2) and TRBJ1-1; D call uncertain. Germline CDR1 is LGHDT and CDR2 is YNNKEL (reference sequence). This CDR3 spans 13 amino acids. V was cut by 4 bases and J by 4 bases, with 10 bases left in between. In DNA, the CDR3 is TGTGCCAGCAGCCCGCCGTGGGGCACTGAAGCTTTCTTT. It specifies CASSPPWGTEAFF.

This CDR3 is CASSQEGGLAGPETQYF. The CDR3 bases are TGTGCCAGCAGCCAAGAAGGTGGTCTAGCGGGGCCGGAGACCCAGTACTTC. The chain joins TRBV3-1 (or the pseudogene TRBV3-2) to TRBJ2-5; 9 positions agree with TRBD2. Per germline, CDR1 LGHDT and CDR2 YNNKEL (reference sequence). Trimming cost V 0 bases and J 5 bases; bases outside gene matches: 10. The CDR3 is 17 amino acids.

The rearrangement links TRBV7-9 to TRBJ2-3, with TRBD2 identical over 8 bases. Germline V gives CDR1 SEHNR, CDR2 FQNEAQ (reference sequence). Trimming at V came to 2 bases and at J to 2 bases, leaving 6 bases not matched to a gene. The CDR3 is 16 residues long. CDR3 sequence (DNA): TGTGCCAGCAGCTTAATAGGGCGGGGGGTCACAGATACGCAGTATTTT. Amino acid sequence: CASSLIGRGVTDTQYF.

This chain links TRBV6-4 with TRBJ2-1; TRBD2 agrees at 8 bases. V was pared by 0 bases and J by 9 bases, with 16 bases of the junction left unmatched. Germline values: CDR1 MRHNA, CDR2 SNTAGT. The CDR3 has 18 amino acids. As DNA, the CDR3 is TGTGCCAGCAGTGACTCGAAAGGTAAGCGGGAGATCAAGCGTGAGCAGTTCTTC. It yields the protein CASSDSKGKREIKREQFF.

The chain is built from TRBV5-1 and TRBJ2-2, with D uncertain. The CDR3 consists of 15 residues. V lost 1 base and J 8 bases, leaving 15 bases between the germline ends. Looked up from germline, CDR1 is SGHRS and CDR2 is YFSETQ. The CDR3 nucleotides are TGCGCCAGCAGCTTGTTGGCAGGAAGTTGGGGGGAGCTGTTTTTT. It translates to CASSLLAGSWGELFF.

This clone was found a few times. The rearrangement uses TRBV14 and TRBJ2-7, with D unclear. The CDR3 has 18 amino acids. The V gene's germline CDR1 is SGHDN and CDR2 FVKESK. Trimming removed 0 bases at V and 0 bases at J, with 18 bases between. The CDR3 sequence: CASSQDGHAARSSYEQYF. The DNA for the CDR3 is TGTGCCAGCAGCCAAGATGGTCATGCAGCGAGGAGCTCCTACGAGCAGTACTTC.

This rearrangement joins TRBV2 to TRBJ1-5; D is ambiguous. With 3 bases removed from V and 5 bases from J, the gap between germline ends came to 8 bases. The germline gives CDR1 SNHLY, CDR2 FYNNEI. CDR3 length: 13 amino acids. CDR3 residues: CASSDRVYQPQHF. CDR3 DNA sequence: TGTGCCAGCAGTGACCGGGTGTATCAGCCCCAGCATTTT.

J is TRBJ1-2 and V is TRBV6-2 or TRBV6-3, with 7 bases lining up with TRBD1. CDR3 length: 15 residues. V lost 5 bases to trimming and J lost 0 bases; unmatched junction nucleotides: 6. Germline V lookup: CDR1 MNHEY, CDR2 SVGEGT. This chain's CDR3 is CASSIWDSTNYGYTF. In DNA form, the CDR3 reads TGTGCCAGCAGTATCTGGGACAGTACTAACTATGGCTACACCTTC.

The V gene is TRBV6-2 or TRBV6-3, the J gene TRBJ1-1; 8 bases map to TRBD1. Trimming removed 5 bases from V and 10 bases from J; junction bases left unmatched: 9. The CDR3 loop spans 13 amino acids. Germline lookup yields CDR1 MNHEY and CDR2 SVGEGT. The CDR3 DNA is TGTGCCAGCAGTCCACGGACCAGGGGGCCAGCTTTCTTT. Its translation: CASSPRTRGPAFF.

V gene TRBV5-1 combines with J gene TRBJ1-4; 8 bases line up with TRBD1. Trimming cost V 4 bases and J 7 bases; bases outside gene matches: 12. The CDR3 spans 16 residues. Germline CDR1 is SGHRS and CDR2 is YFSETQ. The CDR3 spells CASSPGGSSGAEKLFF. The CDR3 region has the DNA TGCGCCAGCAGCCCAGGGGGCAGCTCGGGTGCTGAAAAACTGTTTTTT.

The CDR3 protein is CASSFACGRKTGELFF. DNA for the CDR3: TGTGCCAGCAGCTTTGCGTGCGGGAGAAAAACCGGGGAGCTGTTTTTT. V is TRBV12-1 and J is TRBJ2-2; TRBD2 was called by the table and not checked on the DNA. TRBV12-1 is noted as a pseudogene. The CDR3 consists of 16 residues.

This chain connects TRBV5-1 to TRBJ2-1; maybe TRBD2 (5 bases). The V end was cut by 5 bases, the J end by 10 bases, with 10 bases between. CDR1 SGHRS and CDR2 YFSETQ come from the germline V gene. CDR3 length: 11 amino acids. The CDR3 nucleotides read TGCGCCAGCAGGGGGTTAGCGGAGCAGTTCTTC. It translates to CASRGLAEQFF.

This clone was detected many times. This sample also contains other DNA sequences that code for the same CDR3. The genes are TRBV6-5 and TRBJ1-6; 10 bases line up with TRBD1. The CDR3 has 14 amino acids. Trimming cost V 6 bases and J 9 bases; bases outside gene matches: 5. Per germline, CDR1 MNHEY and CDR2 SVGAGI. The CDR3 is CASRPGQGISPLHF. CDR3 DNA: TGTGCCAGCAGGCCGGGACAGGGGATTTCACCCCTCCACTTT.

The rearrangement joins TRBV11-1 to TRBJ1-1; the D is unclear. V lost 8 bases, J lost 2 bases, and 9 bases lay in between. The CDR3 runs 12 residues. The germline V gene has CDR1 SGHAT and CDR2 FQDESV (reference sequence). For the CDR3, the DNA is TGTGCCAGCTCTCGAGTAAACACTGAAGCTTTCTTT. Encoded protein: CASSRVNTEAFF. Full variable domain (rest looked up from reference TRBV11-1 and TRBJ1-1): EAEVAQSPRYKITEKSQAVAFWCDPISGHATLYWYRQILGQGPELLVQFQDESVVDDSQLPKDRFSAERLKGVDSTLKIQPAELGDSAMYLCASSRVNTEAFFGQGTRLTVV.

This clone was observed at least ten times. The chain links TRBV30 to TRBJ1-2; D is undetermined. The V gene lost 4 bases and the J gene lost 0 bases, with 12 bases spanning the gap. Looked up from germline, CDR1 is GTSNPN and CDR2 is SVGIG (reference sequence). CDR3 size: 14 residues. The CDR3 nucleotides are TGTGCCTGGATTCTCGTTGGCTCTAACTATGGCTACACCTTC. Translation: CAWILVGSNYGYTF.

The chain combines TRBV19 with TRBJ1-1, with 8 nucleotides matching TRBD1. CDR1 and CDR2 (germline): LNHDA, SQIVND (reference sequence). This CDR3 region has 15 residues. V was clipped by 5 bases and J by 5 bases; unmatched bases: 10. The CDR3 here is CASSLRQGLYTEAFF. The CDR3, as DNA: TGTGCCAGTAGTTTGAGACAGGGGTTATATACTGAAGCTTTCTTT.